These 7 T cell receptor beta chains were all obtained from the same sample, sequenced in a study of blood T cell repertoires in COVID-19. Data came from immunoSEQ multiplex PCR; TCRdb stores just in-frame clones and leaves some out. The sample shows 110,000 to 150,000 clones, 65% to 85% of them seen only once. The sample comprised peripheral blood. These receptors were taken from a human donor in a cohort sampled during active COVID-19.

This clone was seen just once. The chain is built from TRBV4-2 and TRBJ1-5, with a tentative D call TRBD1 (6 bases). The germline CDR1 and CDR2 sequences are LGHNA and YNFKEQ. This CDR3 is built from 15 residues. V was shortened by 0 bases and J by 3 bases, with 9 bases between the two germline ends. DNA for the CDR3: TGTGCCAGCAGCCAAGAACAGGGAATCAATCAGCCCCAGCATTTT. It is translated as CASSQEQGINQPQHF.

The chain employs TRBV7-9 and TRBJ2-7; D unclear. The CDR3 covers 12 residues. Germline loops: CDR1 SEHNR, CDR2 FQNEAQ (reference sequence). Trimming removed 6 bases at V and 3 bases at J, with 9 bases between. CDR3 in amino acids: CASSYFIYEQYF. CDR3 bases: TGTGCCAGCAGTTACTTCATCTACGAGCAGTACTTC.

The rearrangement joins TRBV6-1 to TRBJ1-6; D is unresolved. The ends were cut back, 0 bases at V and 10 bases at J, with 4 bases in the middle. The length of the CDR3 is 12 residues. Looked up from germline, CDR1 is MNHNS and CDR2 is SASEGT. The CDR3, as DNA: TGTGCCAGCAGTGAAGCTCCATCACCCCTCCACTTT. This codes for CASSEAPSPLHF.

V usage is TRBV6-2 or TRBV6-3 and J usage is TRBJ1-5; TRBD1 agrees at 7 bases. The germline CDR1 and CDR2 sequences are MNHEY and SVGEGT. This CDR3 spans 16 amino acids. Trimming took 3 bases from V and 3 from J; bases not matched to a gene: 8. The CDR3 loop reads CASSYGTVINNQPQHF. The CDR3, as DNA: TGTGCCAGCAGTTATGGGACAGTAATAAACAATCAGCCCCAGCATTTT.

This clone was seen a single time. The CDR3 loop reads CSDWTSGAGDTQYF. The CDR3 DNA reads TGCAGCGATTGGACTAGCGGGGCGGGAGATACGCAGTATTTT. The chain joins TRBV29-1 to TRBJ2-3, with 12 bases lining up with TRBD2. Germline V gene lookup returns CDR1 SQVTM and CDR2 ANQGSEA. Germline trimming cut 7 bases from V and 5 bases from J; bases unmatched to any gene: 7. CDR3 length equals 14 residues.

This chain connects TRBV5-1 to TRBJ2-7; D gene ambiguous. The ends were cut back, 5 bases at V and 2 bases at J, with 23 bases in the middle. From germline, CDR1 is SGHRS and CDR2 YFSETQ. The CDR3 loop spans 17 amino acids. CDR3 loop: CASSKLTDNSDAYEQYF. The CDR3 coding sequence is TGCGCCAGCAGTAAGCTAACCGACAATAGTGACGCCTACGAGCAGTACTTC.

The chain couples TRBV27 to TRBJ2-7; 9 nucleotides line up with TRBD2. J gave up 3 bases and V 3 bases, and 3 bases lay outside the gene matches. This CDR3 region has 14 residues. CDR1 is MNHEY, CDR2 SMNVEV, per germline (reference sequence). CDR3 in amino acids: CASSFLAGNYEQYF. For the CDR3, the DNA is TGTGCCAGCAGTTTCCTAGCGGGGAACTACGAGCAGTACTTC.